This T cell receptor (beta chain) emerged from a study of blood T cell repertoires in COVID-19. Across the whole study: Donors in the United States, Italy and Spain gave samples during acute or convalescent COVID-19. Sources were T cells, B-cell-depleted T cells, or PBMCs; the material itself was cDNA or gDNA.

Per the original methods: How many nucleated cells were present was estimated from reference gene primer amplification. Data came from immunoSEQ multiplex PCR; TCRdb stores just in-frame clones and leaves some out. That table furnishes V, J and clone size, whereas the DNA furnished D and trimming. The table shows 50,000 to 75,000 clones, with around 92% occurring only once. The CDR3 has 12 amino acids. Per the germline V gene, CDR1 is SNHLY and CDR2 is FYNNEI. V dropped 6 bases and J dropped 2; count of bases not matched to a gene: 0. V gene TRBV2 combines with J gene TRBJ1-2, with 7 bases fitting TRBD1. The receptor comes from a man between 60 and 75 years old with acute or convalescent COVID-19. Sequencing was done on a sample of peripheral blood. The CDR3, as DNA: TGTGCCAGCAGGACAGGGAACTATGGCTACACCTTC. Its protein product is CASRTGNYGYTF. The full variable domain, rest sourced from reference TRBV2 and TRBJ1-2, is EPEVTQTPSHQVTQMGQEVILRCVPISNHLYFYWYRQILGQKVEFLVSFYNNEISEKSEIFDDQFSVERPDGSNFTLKIRSTKLEDSAMYFCASRTGNYGYTFGSGTRLTVV.